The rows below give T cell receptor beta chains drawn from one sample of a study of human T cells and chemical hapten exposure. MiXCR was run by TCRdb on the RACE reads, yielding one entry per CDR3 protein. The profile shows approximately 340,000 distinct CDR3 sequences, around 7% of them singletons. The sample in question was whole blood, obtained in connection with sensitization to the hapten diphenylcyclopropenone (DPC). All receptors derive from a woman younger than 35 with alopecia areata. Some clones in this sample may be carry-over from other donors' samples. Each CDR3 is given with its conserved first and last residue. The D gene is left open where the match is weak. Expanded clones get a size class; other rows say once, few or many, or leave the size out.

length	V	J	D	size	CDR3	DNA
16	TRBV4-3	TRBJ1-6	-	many	CASSQDPPGGGSPLHF	TGCGCCAGCAGCCAAGATCCTCCGGGAGGGGGTTCACCCCTCCACTTT
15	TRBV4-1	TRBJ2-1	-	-	CASSPGAGRYNEQFF	TGCGCCAGCAGTCCCGGGGCGGGGAGGTACAATGAGCAGTTCTTC
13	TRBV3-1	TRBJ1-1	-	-	CASSQDPYTEAFF	TGTGCCAGCAGCCAAGATCCGTACACTGAAGCTTTCTTT
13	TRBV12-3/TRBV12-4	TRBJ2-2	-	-	CASSEDSTGKLFF	TGTGCCAGCAGTGAGGACAGCACCGGGAAGCTGTTTTTT
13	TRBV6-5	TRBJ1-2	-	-	CASSVAQGLNYTF	TGTGCCAGCAGTGTCGCGCAGGGTTTAAACTACACCTTC
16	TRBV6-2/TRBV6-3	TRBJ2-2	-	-	CASSYREGVNTGELFF	TGTGCCAGCAGTTACCGTGAGGGGGTGAACACCGGGGAGCTGTTTTTT
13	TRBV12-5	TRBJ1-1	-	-	CASGSLAGTEAFF	TGTGCTAGTGGTTCACTCGCAGGCACTGAAGCTTTCTTT
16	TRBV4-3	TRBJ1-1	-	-	CASSQLTGGIKAEAFF	TGCGCCAGCAGCCAACTGACAGGCGGTATTAAAGCTGAAGCTTTCTTT
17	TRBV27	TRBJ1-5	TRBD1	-	CASSLFGGQGLGQPQHF	TGTGCCAGCAGCCTCTTTGGAGGACAGGGCTTGGGTCAGCCCCAGCATTTT
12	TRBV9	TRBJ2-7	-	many	CASSVGSYEQYF	TGTGCCAGCAGCGTAGGGTCCTACGAGCAGTACTTC
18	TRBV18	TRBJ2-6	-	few	CASSLTGTSSSGANVLTF	TGTGCCAGCTCACTAACCGGGACTTCAAGCTCTGGGGCCAACGTCCTGACTTTC
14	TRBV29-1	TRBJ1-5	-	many	CSVGEGGANQPQHF	TGCAGCGTTGGGGAGGGAGGGGCCAATCAGCCCCAGCATTTT
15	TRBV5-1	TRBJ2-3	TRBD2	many	CASMGSGGRTDTQYF	TGCGCCAGCATGGGTAGCGGGGGGCGCACAGATACGCAGTATTTT
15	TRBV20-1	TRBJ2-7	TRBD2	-	CSALGPLAATYEQYF	TGCAGTGCTCTGGGCCCCCTAGCGGCCACCTACGAGCAGTACTTC
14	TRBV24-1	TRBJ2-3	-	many	CATSPDSGTDTQYF	TGTGCCACCAGTCCTGACTCCGGGACAGATACGCAGTATTTT
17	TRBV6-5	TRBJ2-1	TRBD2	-	CASSYHRTSGSYNEQFF	TGTGCCAGCAGTTACCACCGGACTAGCGGCTCCTACAATGAGCAGTTCTTC
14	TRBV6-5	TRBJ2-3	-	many	CASSYQTSTDTQYF	TGTGCCAGCAGTTACCAGACTAGTACAGATACGCAGTATTTT
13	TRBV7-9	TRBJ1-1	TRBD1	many	CASSFSGGGEAFF	TGTGCCAGCAGCTTCTCAGGGGGCGGTGAAGCTTTCTTT
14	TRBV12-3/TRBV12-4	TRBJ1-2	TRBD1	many	CASSPRQGTYGYTF	TGTGCCAGCAGTCCCAGACAGGGAACCTATGGCTACACCTTC
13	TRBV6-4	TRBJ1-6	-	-	CASSEGSNSPLHF	TGTGCCAGCAGTGAGGGGAGTAATTCACCCCTCCACTTT
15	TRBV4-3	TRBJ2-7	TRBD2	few	CASSQVVAGGPEQYF	TGCGCCAGCAGCCAAGTGGTAGCGGGGGGGCCCGAGCAGTACTTC
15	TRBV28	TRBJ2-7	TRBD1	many	CASSLTGAPSYEQYF	TGTGCCAGCAGTTTAACAGGGGCCCCCTCCTACGAGCAGTACTTC
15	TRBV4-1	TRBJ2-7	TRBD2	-	CASSQGPSGGYEQYF	TGCGCCAGCAGCCAAGGGCCTAGCGGGGGCTACGAGCAGTACTTC
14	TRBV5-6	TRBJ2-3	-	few	CASSWVGSTDTQYF	TGTGCCAGCAGCTGGGTAGGGAGCACAGATACGCAGTATTTT
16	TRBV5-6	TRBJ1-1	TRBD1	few	CASSLGNTGVLTEAFF	TGTGCCAGCAGCTTGGGGAATACAGGGGTATTGACTGAAGCTTTCTTT
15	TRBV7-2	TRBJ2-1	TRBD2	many	CASSSVAGDFNEQFF	TGTGCCAGCAGCTCGGTGGCGGGGGATTTCAATGAGCAGTTCTTC
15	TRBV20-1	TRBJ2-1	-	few	CSAPESQSDHNEQFF	TGCAGTGCCCCGGAGTCGCAATCGGACCACAATGAGCAGTTCTTC
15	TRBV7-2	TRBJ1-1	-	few	CASSLDSGTNTEAFF	TGTGCCAGCAGCTTAGATTCAGGAACCAACACTGAAGCTTTCTTT
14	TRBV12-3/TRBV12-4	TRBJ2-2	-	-	CASSFGRNTGELFF	TGTGCCAGCAGTTTTGGCAGAAACACCGGGGAGCTGTTTTTT
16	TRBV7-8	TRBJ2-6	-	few	CASSSPIGGGANVLTF	TGTGCCAGCAGCTCGCCAATAGGTGGAGGGGCCAACGTCCTGACTTTC
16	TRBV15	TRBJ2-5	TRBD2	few	CATSRNQRGGLETQYF	TGTGCCACCAGCAGGAACCAGCGGGGGGGCTTAGAGACCCAGTACTTC
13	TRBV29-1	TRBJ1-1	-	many	CSVEAGRVTEAFF	TGCAGCGTTGAAGCGGGCAGGGTCACTGAAGCTTTCTTT
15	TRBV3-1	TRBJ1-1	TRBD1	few	CASSHPTGGHTEAFF	TGTGCCAGCAGCCATCCGACAGGGGGCCACACTGAAGCTTTCTTT
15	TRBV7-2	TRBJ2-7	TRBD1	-	CASRSLTGAPYEQYF	TGTGCCAGCAGATCACTTACAGGGGCCCCCTACGAGCAGTACTTC
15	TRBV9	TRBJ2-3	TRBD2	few	CASSVASGGTDTQYF	TGTGCCAGCAGCGTAGCTAGCGGGGGCACAGATACGCAGTATTTT
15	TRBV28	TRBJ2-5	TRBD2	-	CASSFRLAGVETQYF	TGTGCCAGCAGTTTTAGACTAGCGGGGGTGGAGACCCAGTACTTC
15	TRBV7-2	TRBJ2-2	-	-	CASSFGGGNTGELFF	TGTGCCAGCAGCTTTGGGGGAGGTAACACCGGGGAGCTGTTTTTT
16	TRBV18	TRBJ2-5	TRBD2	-	CASSLFQRGPQETQYF	TGTGCCAGCTCACTGTTCCAGCGGGGGCCACAAGAGACCCAGTACTTC
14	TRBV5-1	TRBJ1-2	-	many	CASSFGGGDYGYTF	TGCGCCAGCAGCTTTGGGGGTGGTGACTATGGCTACACCTTC
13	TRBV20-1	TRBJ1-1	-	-	CSARTLGGTEAFF	TGCAGTGCTAGAACCTTGGGGGGCACTGAAGCTTTCTTT
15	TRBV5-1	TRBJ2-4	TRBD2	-	CASSLGRLAGDIQYF	TGCGCCAGCAGCTTGGGGAGGTTGGCGGGAGACATTCAGTACTTC
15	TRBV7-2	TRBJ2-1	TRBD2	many	CASSPGGAWVDEQFF	TGTGCCAGCAGCCCGGGGGGAGCCTGGGTCGATGAGCAGTTCTTC
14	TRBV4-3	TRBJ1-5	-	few	CASSQAVTGQPQHF	TGCGCCAGCAGCCAAGCGGTAACGGGTCAGCCCCAGCATTTT
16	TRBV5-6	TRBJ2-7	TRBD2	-	CASSPRIGRVSYEQYF	TGTGCCAGCAGTCCCCGTATAGGGAGGGTCTCCTACGAGCAGTACTTC
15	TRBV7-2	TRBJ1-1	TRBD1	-	CASSFGGTGTTEAFF	TGTGCCAGCAGCTTTGGGGGGACAGGGACCACTGAAGCTTTCTTT
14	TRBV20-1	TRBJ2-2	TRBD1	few	CSAPGQAFGGELFF	TGCAGTGCCCCGGGACAGGCATTTGGGGGGGAGCTGTTTTTT
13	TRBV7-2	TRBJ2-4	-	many	CASSSDQENIQYF	TGTGCCAGCAGCTCGGACCAGGAAAACATTCAGTACTTC
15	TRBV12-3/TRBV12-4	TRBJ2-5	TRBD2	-	CASRTTGLATETQYF	TGTGCCAGCAGGACAACGGGACTAGCGACGGAGACCCAGTACTTC
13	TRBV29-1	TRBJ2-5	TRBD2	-	CSVPSGGEKTQYF	TGCAGCGTTCCAAGCGGGGGGGAAAAGACCCAGTACTTC
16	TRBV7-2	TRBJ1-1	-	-	CASRGGRSRWNTEAFF	TGTGCCAGCAGAGGGGGGCGTAGTAGGTGGAACACTGAAGCTTTCTTT
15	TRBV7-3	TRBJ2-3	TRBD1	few	CASSLNGQVTDTQYF	TGTGCCAGCAGCTTAAACGGACAGGTCACAGATACGCAGTATTTT
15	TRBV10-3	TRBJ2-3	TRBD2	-	CAISSTGTRSDTQYF	TGTGCCATCAGTTCTACCGGGACTAGATCAGATACGCAGTATTTT
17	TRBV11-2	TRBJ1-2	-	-	CASSLAGAQGYNYGYTF	TGTGCCAGCAGCTTAGCAGGGGCACAGGGATATAACTATGGCTACACCTTC
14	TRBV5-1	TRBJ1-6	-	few	CASSSFQGRSPLHF	TGCGCCAGCAGCTCATTCCAGGGCAGGTCACCCCTCCACTTT
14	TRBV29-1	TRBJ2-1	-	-	CSVGRLEAYNEQFF	TGCAGCGTTGGGAGGCTGGAGGCCTACAATGAGCAGTTCTTC
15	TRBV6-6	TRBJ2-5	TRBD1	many	CASTYRDRGQETQYF	TGTGCCAGCACCTACCGGGACAGAGGTCAAGAGACCCAGTACTTC